The T cell receptor beta chain under discussion was sequenced for a study of persistence of HIV-infected CD4 T cells. About this clone: Its target is unknown.

The libraries were made with immunoSEQ version 4 in survey mode. Sequenced by immunoSEQ multiplex PCR; TCRdb stores in-frame clones only, minus some. The table has about 30,000 clones, 70% seen once. Germline-derived CDR1 and CDR2 are SNHLY and FYNNEI. The CDR3 runs 14 residues. V lost 3 bases, J lost 3 bases, and 11 bases lay in between. Cells were stimulated with overlapping HIV-1 Gag 15-mer peptides. Sorting selected CD4+ T cells upregulating both CD40 ligand and CD69. This sequence joins TRBV2 and TRBJ1-2; D perhaps matches TRBD1 (5 bases). This TCR came from an adult man with HIV who was CMV-seropositive. This sample comprised CD4+ T cells sorted from PBMCs after roughly 17-hour stimulation, obtained from a patient who received antiretroviral therapy. The CDR3 loop is CASSEFGGDYGYTF. The CDR3 coding sequence is TGTGCCAGCAGTGAGTTCGGGGGGGACTATGGCTACACCTTC.